The rows below give T cell receptor beta chains drawn from one sample of a study of blood T cells in healthy people across ages. Via MiXCR, TCRdb re-called the 5' RACE reads, giving one row per CDR3 protein. The sample yields 780,000 or so distinct CDR3 sequences, roughly three fifths seen once. The sample comprised blood. Receptor source: a man in his forties in good health. Both conserved end residues are part of each CDR3. D genes are given only for firm matches. A row's size may be missing; if present it is once, few, many or a size class.

size | J | V | D | CDR3 | DNA
NA | TRBJ2-1 | TRBV29-1 | NA | CSVEPGAYNEQFF | TGCAGCGTTGAACCGGGAGCCTACAATGAGCAGTTCTTC
NA | TRBJ2-6 | TRBV12-3/TRBV12-4 | NA | CASSPGVGGANVLTF | TGTGCCAGCAGCCCAGGGGTTGGTGGGGCCAACGTCCTGACTTTC
NA | TRBJ2-3 | TRBV7-8 | NA | CASSLGGGRGTDTQYF | TGTGCCAGCAGCTTAGGGGGAGGACGGGGCACAGATACGCAGTATTTT
NA | TRBJ2-1 | TRBV4-1 | TRBD1 | CASSQDLSAGTAGPYNEQFF | TGCGCCAGCAGCCAAGATTTATCTGCCGGGACAGCCGGACCATACAATGAGCAGTTCTTC
NA | TRBJ2-3 | TRBV21-1 | NA | CASSSGGRRQGDTQYF | TGTGCCAGCAGCTCTGGTGGCCGACGGCAGGGAGATACGCAGTATTTT
many | TRBJ2-5 | TRBV9 | TRBD1 | CASSVGQQETQYF | TGTGCCAGCAGCGTGGGACAGCAAGAGACCCAGTACTTC
NA | TRBJ2-7 | TRBV2 | NA | CASSKTVAYEQYF | TGTGCCAGCAGTAAGACAGTGGCCTACGAGCAGTACTTC
NA | TRBJ2-1 | TRBV24-1 | NA | CATSDVRGTGNYNEQFF | TGTGCCACCAGTGATGTACGCGGGACGGGAAACTACAATGAGCAGTTCTTC
NA | TRBJ2-6 | TRBV15 | NA | CATSRREANRPLSGANVLTF | TGTGCCACCAGCAGACGAGAGGCCAACCGCCCCCTCTCTGGGGCCAACGTCCTGACTTTC
NA | TRBJ2-7 | TRBV12-3/TRBV12-4 | TRBD1 | CASRTGLSSYEQYF | TGTGCCAGCAGGACAGGGTTGAGCTCCTACGAGCAGTACTTC
NA | TRBJ2-7 | TRBV10-3 | TRBD2 | CAIKGGLAGNEQYF | TGTGCCATCAAGGGAGGACTAGCGGGCAATGAGCAGTACTTC
NA | TRBJ2-3 | TRBV27 | NA | CASSEPGLTTQYF | TGTGCCAGCAGTGAACCAGGGTTAACTACGCAGTATTTT
NA | TRBJ1-6 | TRBV5-1 | NA | CASSDPPTNSPLHF | TGCGCCAGCAGCGACCCGCCGACCAATTCACCCCTCCACTTT
few | TRBJ2-1 | TRBV29-1 | TRBD2 | CSGKSGLAGRGNEQFF | TGCAGCGGTAAATCGGGACTAGCGGGGCGGGGGAATGAGCAGTTCTTC
NA | TRBJ2-3 | TRBV7-2 | NA | CASSPRTGYTDTQYF | TGTGCCAGCAGCCCACGGACTGGTTACACAGATACGCAGTATTTT
NA | TRBJ2-7 | TRBV18 | NA | CASSETGFSYEQYF | TGTGCCAGCTCAGAGACAGGATTCTCCTACGAGCAGTACTTC
NA | TRBJ2-7 | TRBV25-1 | TRBD1 | CASIPRTGGGEQYF | TGTGCCAGCATCCCAAGGACAGGGGGCGGCGAGCAGTACTTC
few | TRBJ1-2 | TRBV29-1 | TRBD1 | CSVDTTTGGIYGYTF | TGCAGCGTGGATACTACGACAGGGGGTATCTATGGCTACACCTTC
NA | TRBJ2-5 | TRBV7-8 | TRBD1 | CASSLPGTGGQETQYF | TGTGCCAGCAGCCTTCCCGGGACAGGGGGCCAAGAGACCCAGTACTTC
NA | TRBJ2-5 | TRBV1 | NA | CTSSQDATSVKETQYF | TGCACCAGCAGCCAAGATGCGACTAGCGTAAAAGAGACCCAGTACTTC
NA | TRBJ2-3 | TRBV20-1 | NA | CSARDTISNQPQYF | TGCAGTGCTAGAGATACAATTAGCAATCAGCCCCAGTATTTT
NA | TRBJ2-1 | TRBV9 | NA | CASSGVGTNEQFF | TGTGCCAGCAGCGGAGTGGGAACCAATGAGCAGTTCTTC
many | TRBJ2-5 | TRBV7-9 | TRBD1 | CASSPGTDQDTQYF | TGTGCCAGCAGCCCAGGGACAGACCAAGATACCCAGTACTTC